One sample yielded the 30 T cell receptor beta chains listed below, sequenced in a study of cytomegalovirus exposure and HLA in healthy donors. The data were produced by immunoSEQ multiplex PCR, yet TCRdb's version contains in-frame clones alone and is incomplete. Of fewer than 250,000 clones in the sample, 87% are singletons; the top ten hold 2% to 2.5%. Sequenced material: PBMCs. These receptors were collected from a woman aged 18-29 years in good health and CMV-seropositive.

V gene TRBV19 combines with J gene TRBJ2-1; TRBD2 is a possible D gene (6 bases). Germline assignment: CDR1 LNHDA and CDR2 SQIVND (reference sequence). Trimming stripped 5 bases from V and 8 bases from J, with 13 bases between. This CDR3 contains 13 residues. The CDR3 region is CASSYVWGDEQFF. The DNA for the CDR3 is TGTGCCAGTAGTTACGTATGGGGGGATGAGCAGTTCTTC.

In its sample, this clone was seen a few times. The J gene is TRBJ1-2, the V gene TRBV28; D uncertain. The CDR3 is 13 amino acids. Trimming removed 1 base from V and 3 bases from J, with 6 bases in between. Germline V gives CDR1 MDHEN, CDR2 SYDVKM. The chain's CDR3 is CASSLLEDYGYTF. The CDR3 DNA reads as TGTGCCAGCAGTTTATTGGAGGACTATGGCTACACCTTC.

This chain links TRBV19 with TRBJ2-7; D might be TRBD1 (5 bases). The CDR3 has 14 amino acids. Trimming stripped 1 base from V and 2 bases from J, with 9 bases between. Per germline, CDR1 LNHDA and CDR2 SQIVND (reference sequence). This CDR3 reads CASSIGAGTYEQYF. The DNA for the CDR3 is TGTGCCAGTAGTATAGGGGCAGGGACCTACGAGCAGTACTTC.

The DNA for the CDR3 is TGTGCCAGCAGCCCCTGGACAGGGGGTCGGCAAGAGACCCAGTACTTC. It codes for CASSPWTGGRQETQYF. The chain combines TRBV11-2 with TRBJ2-5; TRBD1 matches 10 bases. This CDR3 region has 16 residues. The germline gives CDR1 SGHAT, CDR2 FQNNGV. V dropped 5 bases and J dropped 2; count of bases not matched to a gene: 8. Based on the CDR3 plus reference TRBV11-2 and TRBJ2-5, the full variable domain is EAGVAQSPRYKIIEKRQSVAFWCNPISGHATLYWYQQILGQGPKLLIQFQNNGVVDDSQLPKDRFSAERLKGVDSTLKIQPAKLEDSAVYLCASSPWTGGRQETQYFGPGTRLLVL.

J is TRBJ1-1 and V is TRBV7-9; D might be TRBD1 (5 bases). V was pared by 5 bases and J by 6 bases, with 16 bases between. Looked up from germline, CDR1 is SEHNR and CDR2 is FQNEAQ (reference sequence). There are 14 residues in the CDR3. CDR3 nucleotide sequence: TGTGCCAGCAGCGGAGGCGGGGCAGGAGCTGAAGCTTTCTTT. It translates to CASSGGGAGAEAFF.

The rearrangement uses TRBV7-9 and TRBJ2-1; 9 bases align to TRBD2. Trimming took 4 bases from V and 6 from J; bases not matched to a gene: 4. The V gene's germline CDR1 is SEHNR and CDR2 FQNEAQ (reference sequence). The CDR3 has 14 residues. CDR3 amino acids: CASSSHSGSNEQFF. The CDR3 DNA is TGTGCCAGCAGCTCCCATAGCGGGAGCAATGAGCAGTTCTTC.

The gene calls are TRBV30 and TRBJ2-2; no clear D gene. Germline lookup yields CDR1 GTSNPN and CDR2 SVGIG (reference sequence). The CDR3 consists of 15 residues. V lost 0 bases and J lost 2, with 10 bases in between. DNA of the CDR3: TGTGCCTGGAGTGTACTACCCAGTAACACCGGGGAGCTGTTTTTT. Translated, it gives CAWSVLPSNTGELFF.

This rearrangement joins TRBV10-3 to TRBJ1-2, with D perhaps matching TRBD1 (6 bases). The germline CDR1 and CDR2 sequences are ENHRY and SYGVKD. This CDR3 region has 18 residues. Trimming cost V 6 bases and J 8 bases, with 31 bases left between them. CDR3 nucleotides: TGTGCCATCAGGGACCCCCACAGGGATCAAAGAATCGCATCGGGCTACACCTTC. It yields the protein CAIRDPHRDQRIASGYTF.

The gene calls are TRBV18 and TRBJ1-2, with a weak D call TRBD1 (6 bases). The germline CDR1 and CDR2 sequences are KGHSH and LQKENI. The CDR3 consists of 14 residues. The V end lost 2 bases, the J end lost 4 bases, and 11 bases lay between the germline ends. In DNA form, the CDR3 reads TGTGCCAGCTCACCAGCGGGGGGGCCCTATGGCTACACCTTC. As protein: CASSPAGGPYGYTF.

The rearrangement joins TRBV28 to TRBJ1-1; 9 nucleotides line up with TRBD1. Looked up from germline, CDR1 is MDHEN and CDR2 is SYDVKM. The CDR3 sequence is 14 residues long. Unmatched junction bases numbered 12, after V lost 5 bases and J lost 11 bases. The CDR3 spells CASSIIRDRVRAFF. DNA of the CDR3: TGTGCCAGCAGTATAATCCGGGACAGGGTGAGGGCTTTCTTT.

The V and J genes are TRBV4-1 and TRBJ2-7, with 12 bases lining up with TRBD1. Germline V gene sequence: CDR1 MGHRA, CDR2 YSYEKL. The CDR3 spans 16 residues. Trimming took 4 bases from V and 7 from J; bases not matched to a gene: 11. CDR3: CASSLRPGQGAGEQYF. The CDR3 DNA is TGCGCCAGCAGCCTACGTCCGGGACAGGGGGCCGGGGAGCAGTACTTC.

The chain uses TRBV28 and TRBJ1-4, with a weak D call TRBD1 (5 bases). Germline loops: CDR1 MDHEN, CDR2 SYDVKM. The CDR3 contains 12 residues. V was cut by 5 bases and J by 11 bases, with 12 bases left in between. The CDR3 sequence: CASSPLRGKLFF. CDR3 bases: TGTGCCAGCAGTCCCCTACGGGGGAAACTGTTTTTT.

This clone was observed a handful of times. V usage is TRBV28 and J usage is TRBJ1-2; no clear D gene. V lost 4 bases and J lost 11, with 14 bases in between. The V gene's germline CDR1 is MDHEN and CDR2 SYDVKM. The CDR3 runs to 12 residues. CDR3 in amino acids: CASSSPHPGYTF. CDR3 DNA sequence: TGTGCCAGCAGTTCCCCTCACCCGGGTTACACCTTC.

The CDR3 DNA reads as TGTGCCAGCATTACTAGCGGCCTTTACACAGATACGCAGTATTTT. Its translation is CASITSGLYTDTQYF. The chain employs TRBV27 and TRBJ2-3, with 8 bases aligning to TRBD2. The CDR3 loop spans 15 amino acids. The germline V gene encodes CDR1 MNHEY and CDR2 SMNVEV (reference sequence). J was trimmed by 2 bases and V by 7 bases; bases with no gene match: 8.

The chain has TRBV29-1 and TRBJ2-7, with a possible D match to TRBD2 (6 bases). Germline lookup yields CDR1 SQVTM and CDR2 ANQGSEA. The CDR3 is made up of 13 amino acids. V shed 7 bases and J shed 0 bases, with 13 bases lying between them. Here the CDR3 DNA reads TGCAGCGCTTCTTGGACTAACTCCTACGAGCAGTACTTC. Its translation is CSASWTNSYEQYF.

The chain carries TRBV28 and TRBJ1-1, with a weak D call TRBD1 (5 bases). CDR3 size: 14 residues. Per the germline V gene, CDR1 is MDHEN and CDR2 is SYDVKM. V was pared by 6 bases and J by 3 bases, with 14 bases between. CDR3 residues: CASRRQTQHTEAFF. Here the CDR3 DNA reads TGTGCCAGCAGGCGACAGACGCAGCACACTGAAGCTTTCTTT.

The chain recombines TRBV7-9 with TRBJ2-7, with TRBD2 as a possible D gene (5 bases). Between the trimmed V and J ends, which lost 4 bases and 4 bases, there was a span of 23 bases. This CDR3 has 17 amino acids. From germline, CDR1 is SEHNR and CDR2 FQNEAQ (reference sequence). The CDR3: CASSSAPGIIRSYEQYF. The CDR3 DNA reads as TGTGCCAGCAGCTCCGCTCCCGGGATCATACGGTCGTACGAGCAGTACTTC.

In the case of this clone: This CDR3 is also generated by other DNA sequences in the sample. The CDR3 DNA reads TGTGCCAGCAGTTTATCCGGGACAGGGGGATACGAGCAGTACTTC. Protein sequence: CASSLSGTGGYEQYF. The gene calls are TRBV27 and TRBJ2-7; 11 bases are a match to TRBD1. The germline gives CDR1 MNHEY, CDR2 SMNVEV (reference sequence). The CDR3 has 15 amino acids. V trimming: 0 bases; J trimming: 4 bases; junction bases outside the gene matches: 2.

This chain joins TRBV5-6 and TRBJ1-2; 10 nucleotides match TRBD1. CDR1 and CDR2 (germline): SGHDT, YYEEEE. The CDR3 contains 17 residues. V shed 2 bases, J shed 0 bases, and the junction held 7 bases outside the gene matches. DNA of the CDR3: TGTGCCAGCAGCTTTCTGCGACAGGGGGCGACTAACTATGGCTACACCTTC. It yields the protein CASSFLRQGATNYGYTF.

The rearrangement joins TRBV29-1 to TRBJ2-3; D not certain. The CDR3 contains 14 residues. Trimming cost V 3 bases and J 6 bases, with 16 bases left between them. Germline V gene sequence: CDR1 SQVTM, CDR2 ANQGSEA. The CDR3 region is CSVDAERSLDTQYF. The CDR3 DNA reads TGCAGCGTTGATGCTGAGCGCTCCCTGGATACGCAGTATTTT.

The V and J genes are TRBV27 and TRBJ2-7; D is perhaps TRBD1 (6 bases). There are 15 residues in the CDR3. Germline V gene sequence: CDR1 MNHEY, CDR2 SMNVEV (reference sequence). V lost 5 bases to trimming and J lost 5 bases, with 19 bases between them. The CDR3 loop reads CASSHPQGNFDEQYF. The CDR3 coding sequence is TGTGCCAGCAGTCATCCTCAGGGGAACTTTGACGAGCAGTACTTC.

V usage is TRBV5-1 and J usage is TRBJ1-1; D remains ambiguous. The germline V gene encodes CDR1 SGHRS and CDR2 YFSETQ. This CDR3 region has 15 residues. Trimming removed 3 bases from V and 4 bases from J, with 16 bases in between. The CDR3 coding sequence is TGCGCCAGCAGCTCCCCGGTCTCAAGAGGCACTGAAGCTTTCTTT. Translation: CASSSPVSRGTEAFF.

The V call is TRBV28, the J call TRBJ1-5, with 7 bases fitting TRBD1. Trimming at V came to 7 bases and at J to 2 bases, leaving 2 bases not matched to a gene. The CDR3 has 13 residues. The germline CDR1 and CDR2 sequences are MDHEN and SYDVKM. CDR3 DNA: TGTGCCAGCAAGGGGGCTGGCAATCAGCCCCAGCATTTT. This sequence encodes CASKGAGNQPQHF.

V usage is TRBV7-6 and J usage is TRBJ2-5, with D uncertain. V was cut by 2 bases and J by 4 bases, with 17 bases left in between. Germline lookup yields CDR1 SGHVS and CDR2 FNYEAQ. This CDR3 region has 16 residues. CDR3 sequence reads: CASSLWAPTVGETQYF. The CDR3 DNA is TGTGCCAGCAGCTTATGGGCCCCGACCGTTGGAGAGACCCAGTACTTC.

The gene calls are TRBV7-9 and TRBJ1-1; no clear D. The germline V gene has CDR1 SEHNR and CDR2 FQNEAQ (reference sequence). The V end lost 3 bases, the J end lost 8 bases, and 10 bases lay between the germline ends. The CDR3 loop spans 12 amino acids. CDR3 residues: CASSFGVGEAFF. In DNA form, the CDR3 reads TGTGCCAGCAGCTTCGGGGTAGGAGAAGCTTTCTTT.

The chain recombines TRBV7-3 with TRBJ2-5, with D tentatively TRBD1 (5 bases). The CDR3 sequence is 12 residues long. CDR1 is SGHTA and CDR2 is FQGTGA in the germline V gene. The V end lost 5 bases, the J end lost 5 bases, and 9 bases lay between the germline ends. The CDR3 nucleotides are TGTGCCAGCAGCCAGGGCGGCGAGACCCAGTACTTC. Translated: CASSQGGETQYF.

This rearrangement joins TRBV5-1 to TRBJ2-3; TRBD2 agrees at 8 bases. The V gene end was trimmed by 4 bases and the J gene end by 6 bases; junction bases not matched to a gene: 10. The CDR3 covers 15 residues. CDR1 and CDR2 from the germline V gene are SGHRS and YFSETQ. In DNA, the CDR3 is TGCGCCAGCAGCCGGAGCGGGAGCCTTCTGGATACGCAGTATTTT. This encodes CASSRSGSLLDTQYF.

This clone was recorded once. This chain joins TRBV10-2 and TRBJ1-4; D gene unclear. The V end lost 2 bases, the J end lost 4 bases, and 11 bases lay between the germline ends. Per the germline V gene, CDR1 is WSHSY and CDR2 is SAAADI. The CDR3 sequence is 15 residues long. CDR3 amino acids: CASSEPRVVNEKLFF. The CDR3 DNA is TGCGCCAGCAGTGAGCCACGGGTGGTTAATGAAAAACTGTTTTTT.

The chain joins TRBV7-9 to TRBJ2-1; 16 bases map to TRBD2. The CDR3 runs to 16 residues. The junction had 7 bases not matched to a gene; V was cut back by 6 bases and J by 8 bases. Germline V CDR1 and CDR2: SEHNR, FQNEAQ (reference sequence). The CDR3 loop is CASSRTGTSGRDEQFF. CDR3 coding DNA: TGTGCCAGCAGTCGTACCGGGACTAGCGGGAGGGATGAGCAGTTCTTC. The full variable domain, completed using reference TRBV7-9 and TRBJ2-1, is DTGVSQNPRHKITKRGQNVTFRCDPISEHNRLYWYRQTLGQGPEFLTYFQNEAQLEKSRLLSDRFSAERPKGSFSTLEIQRTEQGDSAMYLCASSRTGTSGRDEQFFGPGTRLTVL.

The J gene is TRBJ2-1, the V gene TRBV2, with TRBD1 identical over 7 bases. This CDR3 contains 15 residues. J was trimmed by 3 bases and V by 6 bases; bases with no gene match: 8. Germline V CDR1 and CDR2: SNHLY, FYNNEI. For the CDR3, the DNA is TGTGCCAGCAGCGACCGGGACAGACGCTACAATGAGCAGTTCTTC. It codes for CASSDRDRRYNEQFF.